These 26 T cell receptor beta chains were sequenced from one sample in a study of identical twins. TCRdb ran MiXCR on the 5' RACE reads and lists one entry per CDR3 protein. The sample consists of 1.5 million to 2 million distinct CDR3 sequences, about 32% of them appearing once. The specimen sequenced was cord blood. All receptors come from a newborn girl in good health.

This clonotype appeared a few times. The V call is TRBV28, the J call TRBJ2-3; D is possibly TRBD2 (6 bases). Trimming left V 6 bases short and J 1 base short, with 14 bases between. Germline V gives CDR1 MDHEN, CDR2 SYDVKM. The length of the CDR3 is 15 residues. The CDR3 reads CASRARGGGTDTQYF. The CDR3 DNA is TGTGCCAGCAGGGCGCGGGGCGGGGGCACAGATACGCAGTATTTT. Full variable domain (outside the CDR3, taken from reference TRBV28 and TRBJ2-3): DVKVTQSSRYLVKRTGEKVFLECVQDMDHENMFWYRQDPGLGLRLIYFSYDVKMKEKGDIPEGYSVSREKKERFSLILESASTNQTSMYLCASRARGGGTDTQYFGPGTRLTVL.

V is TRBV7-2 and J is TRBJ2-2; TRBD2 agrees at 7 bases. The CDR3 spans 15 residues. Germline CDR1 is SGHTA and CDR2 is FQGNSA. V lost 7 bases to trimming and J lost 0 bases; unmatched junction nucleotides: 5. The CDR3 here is CASTEGLANTGELFF. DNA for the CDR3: TGTGCCAGCACCGAAGGACTAGCGAACACCGGGGAGCTGTTTTTT.

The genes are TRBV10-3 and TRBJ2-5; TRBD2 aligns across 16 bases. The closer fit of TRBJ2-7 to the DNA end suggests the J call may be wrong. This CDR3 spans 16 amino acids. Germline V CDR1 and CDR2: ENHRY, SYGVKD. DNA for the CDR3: TGTGCCATCAGGGGGACTAGCGGGAGGGCCAAGCTCGAGCAGTACTTC. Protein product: CAIRGTSGRAKLEQYF.

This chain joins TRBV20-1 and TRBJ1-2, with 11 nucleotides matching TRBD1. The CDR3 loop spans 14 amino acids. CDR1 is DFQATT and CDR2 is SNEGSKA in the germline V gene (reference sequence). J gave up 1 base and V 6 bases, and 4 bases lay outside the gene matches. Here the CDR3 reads CSAGQGADNYGYTF. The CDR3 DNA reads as TGCAGTGCCGGACAGGGGGCAGATAACTATGGCTACACCTTC.

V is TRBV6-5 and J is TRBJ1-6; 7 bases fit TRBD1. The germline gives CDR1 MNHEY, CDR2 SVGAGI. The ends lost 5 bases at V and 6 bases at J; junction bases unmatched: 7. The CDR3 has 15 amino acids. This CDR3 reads CASSPRDSCNSPLHF. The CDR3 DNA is TGTGCCAGCAGTCCTCGGGACAGCTGTAATTCACCCCTCCACTTT.

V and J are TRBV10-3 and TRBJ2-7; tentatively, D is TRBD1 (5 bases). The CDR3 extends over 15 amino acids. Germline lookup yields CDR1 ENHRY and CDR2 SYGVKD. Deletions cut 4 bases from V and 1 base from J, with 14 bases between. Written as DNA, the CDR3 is TGTGCCATCAGTGCCTCCGACAGTCCTTCCTACGAGCAGTACTTC. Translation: CAISASDSPSYEQYF.

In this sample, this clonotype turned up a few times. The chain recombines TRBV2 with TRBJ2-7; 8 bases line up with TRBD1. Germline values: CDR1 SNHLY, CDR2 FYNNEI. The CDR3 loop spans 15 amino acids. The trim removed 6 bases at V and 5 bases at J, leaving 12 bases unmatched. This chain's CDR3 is CASSHDRGNDDEQYF. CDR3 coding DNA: TGTGCCAGCAGCCATGACAGGGGAAATGACGACGAGCAGTACTTC.

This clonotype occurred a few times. The CDR3, as DNA: TGTGCCAGCAGCTTAGTGGAGGGCGGCACAGATACGCAGTATTTT. This gives the protein CASSLVEGGTDTQYF. The gene calls are TRBV7-9 and TRBJ2-3, with D perhaps TRBD2 (6 bases). Germline lookup yields CDR1 SEHNR and CDR2 FQNEAQ (reference sequence). The CDR3 spans 15 residues. The V end was cut by 1 base, the J end by 1 base, with 9 bases between. Full variable domain (missing parts from reference TRBV7-9 and TRBJ2-3): DTGVSQNPRHKITKRGQNVTFRCDPISEHNRLYWYRQTLGQGPEFLTYFQNEAQLEKSRLLSDRFSAERPKGSFSTLEIQRTEQGDSAMYLCASSLVEGGTDTQYFGPGTRLTVL.

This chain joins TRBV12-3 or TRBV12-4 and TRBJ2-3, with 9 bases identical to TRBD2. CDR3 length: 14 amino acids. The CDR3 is CAIQGLAGVDTQYF. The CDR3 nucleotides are TGTGCTATCCAGGGGTTAGCGGGAGTAGATACGCAGTATTTT.

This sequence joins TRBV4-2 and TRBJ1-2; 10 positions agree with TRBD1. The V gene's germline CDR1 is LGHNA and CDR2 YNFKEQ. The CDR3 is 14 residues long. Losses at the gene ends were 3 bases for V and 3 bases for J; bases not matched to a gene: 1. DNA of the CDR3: TGTGCCAGCAGCCATGACAGGGGGCACTATGGCTACACCTTC. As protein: CASSHDRGHYGYTF.

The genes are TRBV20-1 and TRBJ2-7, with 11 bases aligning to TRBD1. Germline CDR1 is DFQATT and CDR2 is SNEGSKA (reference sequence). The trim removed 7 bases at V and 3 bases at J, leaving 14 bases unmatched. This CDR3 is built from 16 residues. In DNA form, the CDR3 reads TGCAGTGGATCTGATCGGGACAGGGGGATCTACTACGAGCAGTACTTC. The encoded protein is CSGSDRDRGIYYEQYF.

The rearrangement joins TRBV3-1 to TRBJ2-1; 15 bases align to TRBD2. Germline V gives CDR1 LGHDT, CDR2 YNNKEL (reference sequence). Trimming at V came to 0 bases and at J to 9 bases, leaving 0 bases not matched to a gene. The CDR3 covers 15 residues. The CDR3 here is CASSQEGLAGGEQFF. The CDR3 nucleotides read TGTGCCAGCAGCCAAGAGGGACTAGCGGGGGGTGAGCAGTTCTTC.

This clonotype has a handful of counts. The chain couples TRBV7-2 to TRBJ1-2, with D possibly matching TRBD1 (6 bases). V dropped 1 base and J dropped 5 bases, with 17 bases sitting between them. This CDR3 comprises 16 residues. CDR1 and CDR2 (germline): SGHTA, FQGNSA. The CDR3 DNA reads TGTGCCAGCAGCTTAGAATTCGGCAGGGGTGGATATGGCTACACCTTC. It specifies CASSLEFGRGGYGYTF.

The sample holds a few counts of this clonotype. The DNA for the CDR3 is TGTGCCAGCAGTTTAACTAGAGGGGACATTCAGTACTTC. It codes for CASSLTRGDIQYF. The chain employs TRBV12-3 or TRBV12-4 and TRBJ2-7, with D perhaps matching TRBD1 or TRBD2 (5 bases each). TRBJ2-4 matches the DNA end more closely, so the J call is doubtful. The CDR3 has 13 residues.

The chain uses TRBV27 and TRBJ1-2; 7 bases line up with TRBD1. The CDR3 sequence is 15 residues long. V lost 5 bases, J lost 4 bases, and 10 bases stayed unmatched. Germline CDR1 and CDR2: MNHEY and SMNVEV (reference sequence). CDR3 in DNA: TGTGCCAGCAGTCGTGACCCAGGGGGGACCTATGGCTACACCTTC. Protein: CASSRDPGGTYGYTF.

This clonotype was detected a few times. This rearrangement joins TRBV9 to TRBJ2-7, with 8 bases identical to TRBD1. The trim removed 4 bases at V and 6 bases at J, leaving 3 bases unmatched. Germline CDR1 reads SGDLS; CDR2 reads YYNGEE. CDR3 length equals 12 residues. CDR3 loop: CASSQTGAEQYF. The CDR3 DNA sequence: TGTGCCAGCAGCCAGACAGGGGCCGAGCAGTACTTC. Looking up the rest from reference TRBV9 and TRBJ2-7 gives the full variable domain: DSGVTQTPKHLITATGQRVTLRCSPRSGDLSVYWYQQSLDQGLQFLIQYYNGEERAKGNILERFSAQQFPDLHSELNLSSLELGDSALYFCASSQTGAEQYFGPGTRLTVT.

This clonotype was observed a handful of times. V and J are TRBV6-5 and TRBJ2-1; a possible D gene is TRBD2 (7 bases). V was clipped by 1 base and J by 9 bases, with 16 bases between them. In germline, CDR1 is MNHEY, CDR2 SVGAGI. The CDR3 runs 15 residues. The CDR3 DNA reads TGTGCCAGCAGTTACTTCCAGCGGGGAGGGGGTGAGCAGTTCTTC. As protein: CASSYFQRGGGEQFF.

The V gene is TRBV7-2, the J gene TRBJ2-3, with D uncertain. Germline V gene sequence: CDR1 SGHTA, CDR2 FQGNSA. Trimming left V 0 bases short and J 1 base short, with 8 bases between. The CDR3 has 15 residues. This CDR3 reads CASSLASPGTDTQYF. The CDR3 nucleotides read TGTGCCAGCAGCTTAGCTTCTCCTGGCACAGATACGCAGTATTTT.

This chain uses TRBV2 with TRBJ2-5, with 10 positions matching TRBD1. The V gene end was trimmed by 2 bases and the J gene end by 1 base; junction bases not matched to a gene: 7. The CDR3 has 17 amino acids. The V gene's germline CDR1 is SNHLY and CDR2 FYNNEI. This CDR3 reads CASSERTGTGVQETQYF. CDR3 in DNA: TGTGCCAGCAGTGAACGAACTGGGACAGGGGTCCAAGAGACCCAGTACTTC. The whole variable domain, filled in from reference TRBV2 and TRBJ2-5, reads EPEVTQTPSHQVTQMGQEVILRCVPISNHLYFYWYRQILGQKVEFLVSFYNNEISEKSEIFDDQFSVERPDGSNFTLKIRSTKLEDSAMYFCASSERTGTGVQETQYFGPGTRLLVL.

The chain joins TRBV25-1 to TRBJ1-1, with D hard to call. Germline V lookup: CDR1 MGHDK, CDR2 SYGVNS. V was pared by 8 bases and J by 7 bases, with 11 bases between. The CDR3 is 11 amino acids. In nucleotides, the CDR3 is TGTGCCAGCCGAAGTGCACTTGAAGCTTTCTTT. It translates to CASRSALEAFF.

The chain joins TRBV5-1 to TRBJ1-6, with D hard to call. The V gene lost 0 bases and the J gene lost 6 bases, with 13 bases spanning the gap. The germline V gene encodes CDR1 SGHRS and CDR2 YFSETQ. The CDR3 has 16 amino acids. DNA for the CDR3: TGCGCCAGCAGCTTGGATGGCAGCACCCTTAATTCACCCCTCCACTTT. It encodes CASSLDGSTLNSPLHF.

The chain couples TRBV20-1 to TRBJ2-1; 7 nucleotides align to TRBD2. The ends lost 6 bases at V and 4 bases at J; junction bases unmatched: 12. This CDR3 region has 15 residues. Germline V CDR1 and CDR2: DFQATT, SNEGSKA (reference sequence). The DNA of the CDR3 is TGCAGTGCCAAAAGACGCGGGAGAGTTTACAATGAGCAGTTCTTC. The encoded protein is CSAKRRGRVYNEQFF.

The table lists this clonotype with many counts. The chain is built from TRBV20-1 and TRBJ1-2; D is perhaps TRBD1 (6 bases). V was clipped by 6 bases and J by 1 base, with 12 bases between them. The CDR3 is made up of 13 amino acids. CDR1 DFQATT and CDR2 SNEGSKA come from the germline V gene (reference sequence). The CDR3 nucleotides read TGCAGTGCCAGGACAGTGGATAACTATGGCTACACCTTC. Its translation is CSARTVDNYGYTF.

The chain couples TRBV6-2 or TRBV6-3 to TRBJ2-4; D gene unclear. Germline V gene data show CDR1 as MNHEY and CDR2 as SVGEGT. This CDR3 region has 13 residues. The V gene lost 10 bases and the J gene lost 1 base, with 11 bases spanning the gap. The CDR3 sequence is CATRSAAKNIQYF. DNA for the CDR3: TGTGCCACTCGCTCCGCCGCCAAAAACATTCAGTACTTC.

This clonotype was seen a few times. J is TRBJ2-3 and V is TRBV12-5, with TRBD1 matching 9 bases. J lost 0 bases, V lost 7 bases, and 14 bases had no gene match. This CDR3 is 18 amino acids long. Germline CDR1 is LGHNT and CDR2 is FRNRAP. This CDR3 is CASETPDDRGDSTDTQYF. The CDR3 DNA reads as TGTGCTAGTGAAACCCCGGATGACAGGGGGGATAGCACAGATACGCAGTATTTT.

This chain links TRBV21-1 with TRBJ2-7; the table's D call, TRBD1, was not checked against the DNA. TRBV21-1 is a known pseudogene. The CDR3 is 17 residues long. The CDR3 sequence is CASSKEFRDRGFYEQYF. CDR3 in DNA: TGTGCCAGCAGCAAAGAGTTTCGGGACAGGGGTTTCTACGAGCAGTACTTC.